Presented here are 20 T cell receptor beta chains from one specimen sequenced in a study of patients and donors after allogeneic stem cell transplantation. One entry per CDR3 protein results from TCRdb running MiXCR on the RT-PCR reads. The data contain hundreds of thousands of distinct CDR3 sequences, around 16% of them singletons. Sequencing input: blood, either unsorted or a sorted T cell fraction (not recorded which). The receptors come from a human donor who was either an allogeneic HSCT recipient or a stem cell or donor lymphocyte infusion donor (not recorded which). It is not recorded whose cells these are; they may come from a transplant donor.

Only a few counts were recorded for this clonotype. This chain joins TRBV7-9 and TRBJ2-2; D might be TRBD2 (6 bases). Germline V lookup: CDR1 SEHNR, CDR2 FQNEAQ (reference sequence). With 1 base removed from V and 8 bases from J, the gap between germline ends came to 11 bases. This CDR3 has 14 amino acids. Here the CDR3 DNA reads TGTGCCAGCAGCTTAGGACTAGTCCAGGGGGAGCTGTTTTTT. It is translated as CASSLGLVQGELFF.

This clonotype was observed a few times. The V call is TRBV20-1, the J call TRBJ2-7, with TRBD2 matching 10 bases. Trimming removed 5 bases from V and 6 bases from J; junction bases left unmatched: 10. Germline CDR1 and CDR2: DFQATT and SNEGSKA (reference sequence). The CDR3 sequence is 14 residues long. CDR3 in DNA: TGCAGTGCTCTAACTAGCGGGACATCTCTCGAGCAGTACTTC. It translates to CSALTSGTSLEQYF.

The chain couples TRBV6-1 to TRBJ2-5, with 14 positions matching TRBD2. Germline loops: CDR1 MNHNS, CDR2 SASEGT. The CDR3 sequence is 16 residues long. V trimming: 6 bases; J trimming: 6 bases; junction bases outside the gene matches: 9. In nucleotides, the CDR3 is TGTGCCAGCAGCGAACAGGGACTAGCGGGAGCCAAGACCCAGTACTTC. Its protein product is CASSEQGLAGAKTQYF.

This clonotype has just a few counts. The chain recombines TRBV6-5 with TRBJ2-6; either TRBD1 or TRBD2 may supply D (5 bases each). This CDR3 comprises 16 residues. Trimming shortened V by 1 base and J by 2 bases, and 9 bases separated the two germline ends. In germline, CDR1 is MNHEY, CDR2 SVGAGI. CDR3 nucleotide sequence: TGTGCCAGCAGTTACTACCAGGGACCTGGGGCCAACGTCCTGACTTTC. Translated: CASSYYQGPGANVLTF.

This clonotype was detected a few times. This sequence joins TRBV11-1 and TRBJ1-2; possible D gene TRBD1, 5 bases. V was trimmed by 1 base and J by 2 bases, leaving 11 bases between them. CDR1 SGHAT and CDR2 FQDESV come from the germline V gene (reference sequence). This CDR3 spans 15 amino acids. The CDR3 nucleotides read TGTGCCAGCAGCTTAGGTTCCCGACAGAACTATGGCTACACCTTC. The encoded protein is CASSLGSRQNYGYTF.

A few counts support this clonotype. V is TRBV7-9 and J is TRBJ2-1; D is uncertain. Germline V CDR1 and CDR2: SEHNR, FQNEAQ (reference sequence). The CDR3 contains 15 residues. Trimming cost V 1 base and J 2 bases, with 9 bases left between them. DNA of the CDR3: TGTGCCAGCAGCTTAGAAACGGTTACCTACAATGAGCAGTTCTTC. Its translation is CASSLETVTYNEQFF.

This clonotype showed up just a few times. The genes are TRBV6-1 and TRBJ1-5; D is ambiguous. CDR1 MNHNS and CDR2 SASEGT come from the germline V gene. V was cut by 4 bases and J by 0 bases, with 7 bases left in between. The CDR3 spans 14 residues. The CDR3 coding sequence is TGTGCCAGCAGTGGGGCGACTAGCAATCAGCCCCAGCATTTT. Amino acids: CASSGATSNQPQHF.

The genes are TRBV7-9 and TRBJ1-1; D is undetermined. The germline V and J ends were trimmed by 0 bases and 1 base, with 6 bases remaining between them. Germline loops: CDR1 SEHNR, CDR2 FQNEAQ (reference sequence). The CDR3 has 14 amino acids. Written as DNA, the CDR3 is TGTGCCAGCAGCTTAGCACAATGGAACACTGAAGCTTTCTTT. It is translated as CASSLAQWNTEAFF.

This clonotype was seen more than once but under ten times. CDR3 bases: TGTGCCAGCACCCTGGACAGGGCTAACATTCAGTACTTC. Translation: CASTLDRANIQYF. This rearrangement joins TRBV12-3 or TRBV12-4 to TRBJ2-4; 8 bases match TRBD1. The CDR3 loop spans 13 amino acids. The J segment lost 7 bases and the V segment lost 7 bases, leaving 6 bases of the junction unmatched.

This clonotype was found a few times. This sequence joins TRBV24-1 and TRBJ1-2, with 10 bases matching TRBD1. CDR3 size: 16 residues. The J segment lost 4 bases and the V segment lost 3 bases, leaving 7 bases of the junction unmatched. Germline assignment: CDR1 KGHDR and CDR2 SFDVKD. CDR3: CATSDTPRQGAYGYTF. The CDR3 DNA sequence: TGTGCCACCAGTGATACCCCCCGACAGGGGGCCTATGGCTACACCTTC.

The rearrangement joins TRBV7-6 to TRBJ2-2, with TRBD2 identical over 9 bases. CDR1 SGHVS and CDR2 FNYEAQ come from the germline V gene. The CDR3 runs 17 residues. J was trimmed by 6 bases and V by 1 base; bases with no gene match: 9. CDR3 bases: TGTGCCAGCAGCTTAGGTCATAGCGGGAGTCGCCCCGGGGAGCTGTTTTTT. Translating it yields CASSLGHSGSRPGELFF. Variable domain in full (rest from reference TRBV7-6 and TRBJ2-2): GAGVSQSPRYKVTKRGQDVALRCDPISGHVSLYWYRQALGQGPEFLTYFNYEAQQDKSGLPNDRFSAERPEGSISTLTIQRTEQRDSAMYRCASSLGHSGSRPGELFFGEGSRLTVL.

This clonotype was detected only a few times. This chain links TRBV15 with TRBJ1-5; D is ambiguous. Trimming pared 8 bases from V and 7 bases from J, leaving 12 bases between. The CDR3 totals 12 residues. The V gene's germline CDR1 is LNHNV and CDR2 YYDKDF (reference sequence). CDR3 bases: TGTGCCACCGAAGAATCAGGACAGCCCCAGCATTTT. Protein: CATEESGQPQHF.

This clonotype was observed a few times. This chain links TRBV7-7 with TRBJ2-3; 7 bases match TRBD1. Germline CDR1 is SSHAT and CDR2 is FNYEAQ (reference sequence). V lost 10 bases and J lost 1; bases outside the gene matches: 23. The CDR3 has 19 residues. The CDR3 reads CATQQGALRQGLGTDTQYF. The CDR3 DNA is TGTGCCACCCAACAGGGAGCCCTTAGACAGGGATTGGGCACAGATACGCAGTATTTT. Looking up the rest from reference TRBV7-7 and TRBJ2-3 gives the full variable domain: GAGVSQSPRYKVTKRGQDVTLRCDPISSHATLYWYQQALGQGPEFLTYFNYEAQPDKSGLPSDRFSAERPEGSISTLTIQRTEQRDSAMYRCATQQGALRQGLGTDTQYFGPGTRLTVL.

This clonotype was recorded many times. V is TRBV12-3 or TRBV12-4 and J is TRBJ2-2, with D hard to call. The CDR3 covers 13 residues. V was clipped by 2 bases and J by 6 bases, with 7 bases between them. The CDR3 here is CASSLQLSGELFF. The CDR3 nucleotides read TGTGCCAGCAGTTTACAGTTGTCCGGGGAGCTGTTTTTT.

This clonotype was detected only a few times. The genes are TRBV20-1 and TRBJ2-5; 7 nucleotides line up with TRBD1. Per the germline V gene, CDR1 is DFQATT and CDR2 is SNEGSKA (reference sequence). CDR3 length: 13 amino acids. Losses at the gene ends were 5 bases for V and 0 bases for J; bases not matched to a gene: 3. Written as DNA, the CDR3 is TGCAGTGCTTTTGACAGGGACCAAGAGACCCAGTACTTC. Its protein product is CSAFDRDQETQYF.

The chain recombines TRBV20-1 with TRBJ1-2, with a weak D call TRBD1 (5 bases). This CDR3 is 14 amino acids long. Germline CDR1 and CDR2: DFQATT and SNEGSKA (reference sequence). Trimming left V 0 bases short and J 4 bases short, with 12 bases between. CDR3 DNA: TGCAGTGCTAGAGAGAGTACAAGGGGCTATGGCTACACCTTC. Its protein is CSARESTRGYGYTF.

This clonotype has only a few counts. The chain has TRBV5-1 and TRBJ2-7; no reliable D call. The V gene's germline CDR1 is SGHRS and CDR2 YFSETQ. The CDR3 sequence is 14 residues long. Trimming took off 5 bases at V and 0 bases at J, with 12 bases between the two ends. In DNA form, the CDR3 reads TGCGCCAGCAGGGCGGTTTCGACCTCCTACGAGCAGTACTTC. Its translation is CASRAVSTSYEQYF.

This clonotype appeared many times. The chain uses TRBV4-1 and TRBJ2-7, with TRBD2 matching over 7 bases. From germline, CDR1 is MGHRA and CDR2 YSYEKL. J lost 3 bases, V lost 0 bases, and 8 bases had no gene match. This CDR3 has 16 residues. CDR3 sequence: CASSQEVTSRFYEQYF. The CDR3 DNA sequence: TGCGCCAGCAGCCAAGAGGTGACTAGCAGATTCTACGAGCAGTACTTC.

The chain links TRBV29-1 to TRBJ1-1, with D perhaps TRBD1 (5 bases). Trimming shortened V by 6 bases and J by 4 bases, and 18 bases separated the two germline ends. CDR1 and CDR2 from the germline V gene are SQVTM and ANQGSEA. The CDR3 loop spans 14 amino acids. CDR3 bases: TGCAGCGTCCCGGGGCCTTACTTGGGCACTGAAGCTTTCTTT. The encoded protein is CSVPGPYLGTEAFF.

V usage is TRBV5-6 and J usage is TRBJ2-1; D gene unclear. Trimming stripped 1 base from V and 8 bases from J, with 7 bases between. CDR1 and CDR2 from the germline V gene are SGHDT and YYEEEE. The CDR3 sequence is 12 residues long. The CDR3 bases are TGTGCCAGCAGCTTGTGGGGTGATGAGCAGTTCTTC. Amino acid sequence: CASSLWGDEQFF.